Detailed here is one TCR beta chain. Antigen specificity is unknown. No fewer than 5 micrograms of total RNA were isolated from every sample. The V end lost 4 bases, the J end lost 8 bases, and 21 bases lay between the germline ends. Germline V gives CDR1 DFQATT, CDR2 SNEGSKA (reference sequence). There are 16 residues in the CDR3. The sample comes from a study of blood T cells in healthy people across ages. Regarding the study as a whole: Older individuals had lower TCR beta diversity per million T cells (the decline was roughly linear).

PCR was performed a second time for about 7 to 11 cycles using a sample-barcoded 5' primer and a J-beta primer mix. TCRdb re-called the 5' RACE reads through MiXCR, storing one row per CDR3 protein. This table has 540,000 or so distinct CDR3 sequences, about 45% appearing once. What was sequenced was blood. This TCR came from a man of 80 years or more in good health. This sequence joins TRBV20-1 and TRBJ1-6; D is possibly TRBD1 (5 bases). CDR3 in DNA: TGCAGTGCTATAGTCGGGACCCAGGGATGGGATTCACCCCTCCACTTT. This gives the protein CSAIVGTQGWDSPLHF.